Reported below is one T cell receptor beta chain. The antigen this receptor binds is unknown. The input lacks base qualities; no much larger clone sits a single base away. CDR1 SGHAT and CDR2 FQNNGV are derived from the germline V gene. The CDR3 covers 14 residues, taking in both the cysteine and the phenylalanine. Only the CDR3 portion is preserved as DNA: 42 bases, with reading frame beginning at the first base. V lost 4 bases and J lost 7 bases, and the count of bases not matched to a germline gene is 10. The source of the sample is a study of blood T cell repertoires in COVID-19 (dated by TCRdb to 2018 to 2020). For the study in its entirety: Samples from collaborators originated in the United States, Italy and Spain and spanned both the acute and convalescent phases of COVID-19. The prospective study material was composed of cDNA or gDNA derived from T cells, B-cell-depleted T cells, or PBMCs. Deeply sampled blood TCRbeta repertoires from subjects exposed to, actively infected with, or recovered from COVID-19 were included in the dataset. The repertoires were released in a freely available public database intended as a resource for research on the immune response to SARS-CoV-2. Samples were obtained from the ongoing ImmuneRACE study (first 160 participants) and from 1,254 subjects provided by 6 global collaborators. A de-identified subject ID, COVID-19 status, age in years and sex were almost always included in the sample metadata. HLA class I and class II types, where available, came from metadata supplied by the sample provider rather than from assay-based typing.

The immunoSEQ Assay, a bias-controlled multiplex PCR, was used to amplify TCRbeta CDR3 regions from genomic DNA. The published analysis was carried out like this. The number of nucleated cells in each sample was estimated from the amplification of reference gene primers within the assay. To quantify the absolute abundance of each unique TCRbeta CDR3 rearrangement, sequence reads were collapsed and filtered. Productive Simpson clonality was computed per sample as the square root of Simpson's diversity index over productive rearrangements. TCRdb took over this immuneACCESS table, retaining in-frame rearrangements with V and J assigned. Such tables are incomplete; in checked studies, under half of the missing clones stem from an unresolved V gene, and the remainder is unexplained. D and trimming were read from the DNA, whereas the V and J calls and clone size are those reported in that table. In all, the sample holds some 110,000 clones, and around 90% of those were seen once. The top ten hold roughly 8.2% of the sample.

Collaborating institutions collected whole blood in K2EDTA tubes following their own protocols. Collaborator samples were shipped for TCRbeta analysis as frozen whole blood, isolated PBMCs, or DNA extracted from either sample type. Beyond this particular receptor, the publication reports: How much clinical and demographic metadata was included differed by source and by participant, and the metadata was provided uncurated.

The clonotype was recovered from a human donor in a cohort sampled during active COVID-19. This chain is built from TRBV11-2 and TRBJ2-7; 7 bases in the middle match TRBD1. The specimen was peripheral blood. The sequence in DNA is TGTGCCAGCAGCTCTACCGGGACAGCCGTAGAGCAGTACTTC. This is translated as CASSSTGTAVEQYF.